One sample yielded the 26 T cell receptor beta chains listed below, sequenced in a study of cytomegalovirus exposure and HLA in healthy donors. PCR employed 60 Vbeta and 13 Jbeta primers. The repertoire was sequenced with immunoSEQ multiplex PCR; TCRdb's copy has only in-frame clones and lacks some. Of under 150,000 clones in the sample, roughly four fifths were seen once. Sequencing used PBMCs. The source of these receptors is a woman between 45 and 60 years old in good health and CMV-seronegative.

The table lists this clone with a few counts. The rearrangement uses TRBV9 and TRBJ2-3, with TRBD2 matching 15 bases. Per germline, CDR1 SGDLS and CDR2 YYNGEE. Losses at the gene ends were 4 bases for V and 0 bases for J; bases not matched to a gene: 6. The CDR3 is 18 residues long. The CDR3 sequence: CASSTGTSGGISTDTQYF. The CDR3 coding sequence is TGTGCCAGCAGCACCGGGACTAGCGGGGGGATAAGCACAGATACGCAGTATTTT.

This rearrangement joins TRBV6-6 to TRBJ2-5; 11 nucleotides match TRBD2. The tail of the sequence fits TRBJ2-7 better, so the J call may be wrong. This CDR3 contains 14 residues. CDR1 and CDR2 from the germline V gene are MNHNY and SVGAGI (reference sequence). In DNA form, the CDR3 reads TGTGCCAGCAGTTACCGGACTAGCGGGTACGAGCAGTACTTC. Translation gives CASSYRTSGYEQYF.

The V and J genes are TRBV10-3 and TRBJ2-3; possible D gene TRBD1, 6 bases. Germline loops: CDR1 ENHRY, CDR2 SYGVKD. The length of the CDR3 is 15 residues. V lost 7 bases and J lost 2, with 16 bases in between. As DNA, the CDR3 is TGTGCCATCACTTCCGGACAGTTAAACACAGATACGCAGTATTTT. Its translation is CAITSGQLNTDTQYF.

The gene calls are TRBV27 and TRBJ1-5; TRBD1 matches 9 bases. The CDR3 covers 15 residues. The V gene end was trimmed by 8 bases and the J gene end by 1 base; junction bases not matched to a gene: 6. CDR1 and CDR2 from the germline V gene are MNHEY and SMNVEV (reference sequence). The CDR3 sequence is CASGWTGASNQPQHF. CDR3 sequence (DNA): TGTGCCAGCGGATGGACAGGGGCGAGCAATCAGCCCCAGCATTTT.

V is TRBV19 and J is TRBJ2-3; TRBD2 matches at 7 bases. Germline CDR1 LNHDA, CDR2 SQIVND (reference sequence). The CDR3 has 15 residues. V dropped 3 bases and J dropped 4; count of bases not matched to a gene: 7. Here the CDR3 reads CASSILREVPDTQYF. The DNA for the CDR3 is TGTGCCAGTAGTATTCTTCGGGAGGTTCCAGATACGCAGTATTTT.

The V gene is TRBV4-1, the J gene TRBJ2-3; 8 nucleotides match TRBD1. The length of the CDR3 is 16 residues. Germline CDR1 reads MGHRA; CDR2 reads YSYEKL. V shed 4 bases and J 2 bases; nucleotides not matched to a gene: 8. The CDR3 region is CASSPTGANPTDTQYF. The CDR3 nucleotides read TGCGCCAGCAGCCCGACAGGGGCAAATCCCACAGATACGCAGTATTTT.

This clone showed up just a few times. V and J are TRBV5-4 and TRBJ1-1; TRBD1 is a possible D gene (6 bases). There are 13 residues in the CDR3. Trimming shortened V by 4 bases and J by 6 bases, and 13 bases separated the two germline ends. CDR1 is SGHNT, CDR2 YYREEE, per germline (reference sequence). CDR3: CASSPGAVPEAFF. The CDR3 bases are TGTGCCAGCAGCCCAGGGGCAGTCCCTGAAGCTTTCTTT.

The chain is built from TRBV9 and TRBJ2-7; 10 nucleotides agree with TRBD2. The CDR3 runs to 13 residues. Germline loops: CDR1 SGDLS, CDR2 YYNGEE. J was trimmed by 6 bases and V by 4 bases; bases with no gene match: 4. Here the CDR3 DNA reads TGTGCCAGCAGCCCCCGGACTAGCGGCGAGCAGTACGTC. Encoded protein: CASSPRTSGEQYV.

The chain links TRBV6-6 to TRBJ2-1; TRBD1 matches 10 bases. CDR3 length equals 16 residues. Trimming removed 6 bases from V and 6 bases from J; junction bases left unmatched: 11. Germline lookup yields CDR1 MNHNY and CDR2 SVGAGI (reference sequence). The CDR3: CASRHSGTGAPNEQFF. The DNA of the CDR3 is TGTGCCAGCAGACACTCCGGGACAGGGGCCCCCAATGAGCAGTTCTTC.

The chain employs TRBV7-8 and TRBJ1-5; unclear D gene. V was pared by 1 base and J by 7 bases, with 11 bases between. CDR1 is SGHVS, CDR2 FQNEAQ, per germline. The CDR3 is 14 amino acids. This chain's CDR3 is CASSLGGPSQPQHF. The CDR3 coding sequence is TGTGCCAGCAGCTTAGGAGGGCCGAGCCAGCCCCAGCATTTT. Full variable domain (outside the CDR3, taken from reference TRBV7-8 and TRBJ1-5): GAGVSQSPRYKVAKRGQDVALRCDPISGHVSLFWYQQALGQGPEFLTYFQNEAQLDKSGLPSDRFFAERPEGSVSTLKIQRTQQEDSAVYLCASSLGGPSQPQHFGDGTRLSIL.

The rearrangement links TRBV14 to TRBJ2-7; 9 positions match TRBD1. The CDR3 spans 14 residues. Germline V gives CDR1 SGHDN, CDR2 FVKESK. V shed 4 bases and J 6 bases; nucleotides not matched to a gene: 7. In DNA form, the CDR3 reads TGTGCCAGCAGCCCGACGGGACAGGGCAGCGAGCAGTACGTC. Translated: CASSPTGQGSEQYV.

The chain couples TRBV27 to TRBJ2-3; D is unresolved. Germline loops: CDR1 MNHEY, CDR2 SMNVEV (reference sequence). The CDR3 covers 15 residues. V was shortened by 1 base and J by 0 bases, with 8 bases between the two germline ends. The CDR3 nucleotides read TGTGCCAGCAGTTTATGGTCCACTAGCACAGATACGCAGTATTTT. It encodes CASSLWSTSTDTQYF.

The V call is TRBV5-4, the J call TRBJ1-2; 7 positions match TRBD1. V gave up 3 bases and J gave up 5 bases; unmatched junction bases: 13. The CDR3 extends over 16 amino acids. The germline gives CDR1 SGHNT, CDR2 YYREEE (reference sequence). CDR3 in amino acids: CASSSETGSFPYGYTF. CDR3 nucleotide sequence: TGTGCCAGCAGCTCGGAGACAGGGTCCTTCCCTTATGGCTACACCTTC.

This clone appeared a single time. The chain recombines TRBV28 with TRBJ2-1; unclear D gene. Trimming removed 1 base at V and 2 bases at J, with 24 bases between. The germline V gene encodes CDR1 MDHEN and CDR2 SYDVKM. The CDR3 has 20 amino acids. Here the CDR3 reads CASSLSILWKSDLTYNEQFF. The CDR3 region has the DNA TGTGCCAGCAGTTTATCGATTTTGTGGAAAAGCGACCTAACCTACAATGAGCAGTTCTTC.

The chain joins TRBV19 to TRBJ2-7; 8 bases align to TRBD2. The V segment lost 3 bases and the J segment 3 bases; nucleotides outside the gene matches: 7. Germline V gene data show CDR1 as LNHDA and CDR2 as SQIVND (reference sequence). The CDR3 loop spans 15 amino acids. The CDR3 region has the DNA TGTGCCAGTAGTATGACTAGCGTGCCCCTCTACGAGCAGTACTTC. Encoded protein: CASSMTSVPLYEQYF.

On this clone itself: At one boundary the junction diverges from the germline segment, which might be a read error. The chain joins TRBV7-7 to TRBJ2-7, with 8 nucleotides matching TRBD1. Per the germline V gene, CDR1 is SSHAT and CDR2 is FNYEAQ (reference sequence). CDR3 length: 13 amino acids. Here the CDR3 DNA reads TGTGCTAGCAGCCAGGACAGGGCCGGCGAGCAGTACTTC. This gives the protein CASSQDRAGEQYF.

V is TRBV7-6 and J is TRBJ2-7, with a possible D match to TRBD1 (6 bases). Germline CDR1 reads SGHVS; CDR2 reads FNYEAQ. The CDR3 has 16 amino acids. V dropped 5 bases and J dropped 4 bases, with 21 bases sitting between them. CDR3 protein: CASSPTEGRTAYEQYF. The CDR3 bases are TGTGCCAGCAGCCCAACGGAAGGGCGGACAGCTTACGAGCAGTACTTC.

This sequence joins TRBV30 and TRBJ2-1, with 11 positions matching TRBD2. From germline, CDR1 is GTSNPN and CDR2 SVGIG (reference sequence). The V gene end was trimmed by 5 bases and the J gene end by 6 bases; junction bases not matched to a gene: 9. The CDR3 runs to 15 residues. The CDR3 DNA is TGTGCCTGGTCCCCCGGGACTAGCGGATTCAATGAGCAGTTCTTC. Its protein is CAWSPGTSGFNEQFF.

CDR3 DNA: TGCGCCAGCAGCCAAGATCCCCCTGGGCTAGCGGGAGAATACAATGAGCAGTTCTTC. This translates into CASSQDPPGLAGEYNEQFF. This chain connects TRBV4-3 to TRBJ2-1; 10 bases line up with TRBD2. Germline CDR1 and CDR2: LGHNA and YSLEER. Trimming removed 0 bases from V and 4 bases from J; junction bases left unmatched: 12. CDR3 length: 19 residues.

This clone was observed a few times. J is TRBJ1-2 and V is TRBV4-2; tentative D call: TRBD1 (6 bases). CDR1 and CDR2 from the germline V gene are LGHNA and YNFKEQ. This CDR3 is 13 amino acids long. V gave up 4 bases and J gave up 8 bases, with 14 bases separating them. For the CDR3, the DNA is TGTGCCAGCAGCCCCCGGGGGGCGGGCGGCTACACCTTC. Translated, it gives CASSPRGAGGYTF.

This chain links TRBV2 with TRBJ2-1; TRBD2 matches at 9 bases. V trimming: 5 bases; J trimming: 0 bases; junction bases outside the gene matches: 2. This CDR3 contains 15 residues. Per germline, CDR1 SNHLY and CDR2 FYNNEI. This CDR3 reads CASSRLADSYNEQFF. DNA for the CDR3: TGTGCCAGCAGTCGACTAGCGGACTCCTACAATGAGCAGTTCTTC.

The chain carries TRBV7-9 and TRBJ1-3; a possible D gene is TRBD1 (5 bases). Trimming removed 1 base at V and 4 bases at J, with 17 bases between. CDR1 and CDR2 (germline): SEHNR, FQNEAQ (reference sequence). This CDR3 has 17 residues. CDR3 sequence: CASSLESGGVGGNTIYF. Here the CDR3 DNA reads TGTGCCAGCAGCTTAGAATCCGGGGGAGTCGGCGGAAACACCATATATTTT.

CDR3 sequence: CASSVDGRAPDTQYF. The CDR3 DNA sequence: TGTGCCAGCAGCGTAGACGGGAGAGCCCCAGATACGCAGTATTTT. J is TRBJ2-3 and V is TRBV9; weak D call: TRBD2 (6 bases). The germline CDR1 and CDR2 sequences are SGDLS and YYNGEE. With 0 bases removed from V and 4 bases from J, the gap between germline ends came to 12 bases. The CDR3 extends over 15 amino acids.

CDR3 DNA: TGTGCCAGCTCACCACTCGGGACACTTAATCAGCCCCAGCATTTT. Translated, it gives CASSPLGTLNQPQHF. The V gene is TRBV18, the J gene TRBJ1-5; a possible D gene is TRBD1 (6 bases). The V end was cut by 1 base, the J end by 4 bases, with 11 bases between. Germline V lookup: CDR1 KGHSH, CDR2 LQKENI. CDR3 length: 15 amino acids. Complete variable domain (other parts from reference TRBV18 and TRBJ1-5): NAGVMQNPRHLVRRRGQEARLRCSPMKGHSHVYWYRQLPEEGLKFMVYLQKENIIDESGMPKERFSAEFPKEGPSILRIQQVVRGDSAAYFCASSPLGTLNQPQHFGDGTRLSIL.

This chain uses TRBV19 with TRBJ1-1; D perhaps matches TRBD1 (5 bases). The germline gives CDR1 LNHDA, CDR2 SQIVND (reference sequence). The V gene lost 10 bases and the J gene lost 1 base, with 16 bases spanning the gap. This CDR3 is 14 amino acids long. This chain's CDR3 is CATQNGATNTEAFF. In DNA form, the CDR3 reads TGTGCCACCCAGAATGGGGCGACGAACACTGAAGCTTTCTTT.

V gene TRBV25-1 combines with J gene TRBJ1-2, with 7 bases identical to TRBD1. The V gene's germline CDR1 is MGHDK and CDR2 SYGVNS. The J segment lost 5 bases and the V segment lost 8 bases, leaving 8 bases of the junction unmatched. The CDR3 runs 13 residues. The CDR3 coding sequence is TGTGCCAGCGGTAGACAGGGTCGGTATGGCTACACCTTC. Its protein is CASGRQGRYGYTF.